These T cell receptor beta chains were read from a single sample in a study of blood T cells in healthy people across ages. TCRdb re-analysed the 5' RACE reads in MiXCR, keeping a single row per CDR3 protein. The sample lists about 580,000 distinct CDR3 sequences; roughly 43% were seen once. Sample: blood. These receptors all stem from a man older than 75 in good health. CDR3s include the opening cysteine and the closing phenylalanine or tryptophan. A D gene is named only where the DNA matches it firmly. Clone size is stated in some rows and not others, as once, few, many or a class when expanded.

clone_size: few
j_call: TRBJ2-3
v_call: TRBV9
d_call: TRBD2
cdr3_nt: TGTGCCAGCAGCGCCCGAGCGGGAGTCAACACAGATACGCAGTATTTT
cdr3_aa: CASSARAGVNTDTQYF

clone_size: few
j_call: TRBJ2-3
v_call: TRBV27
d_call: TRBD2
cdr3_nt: TGTGCCAGCTGGAGGGTAGCGGGGCTAGATACGCAGTATTTT
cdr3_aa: CASWRVAGLDTQYF

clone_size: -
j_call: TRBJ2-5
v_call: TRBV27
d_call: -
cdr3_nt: TGTGCCAGCAGACCCGACGCCTCCCTTACCCAGTACTTC
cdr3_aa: CASRPDASLTQYF

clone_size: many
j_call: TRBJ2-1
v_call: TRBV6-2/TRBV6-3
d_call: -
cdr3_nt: TGTGCCAGCAGTTACGCTGGGGACTACAATGAGCAGTTCTTC
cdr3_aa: CASSYAGDYNEQFF

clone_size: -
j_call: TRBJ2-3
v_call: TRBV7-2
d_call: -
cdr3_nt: TGTGCCAGCAGCCCTAGCCTTGGACGGAGCACAGATACGCAGTATTTT
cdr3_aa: CASSPSLGRSTDTQYF

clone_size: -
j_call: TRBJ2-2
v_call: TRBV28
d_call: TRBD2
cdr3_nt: TGTGCCAGCAGTCCCAGCACGGGACTAGCGGGAACCGGGGAGCTGTTTTTT
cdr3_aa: CASSPSTGLAGTGELFF

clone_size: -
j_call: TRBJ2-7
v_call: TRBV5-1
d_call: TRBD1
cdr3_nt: TGCGCCAGCAGGCCGACAGGGGTCAGGTACGAGCAGTACTTC
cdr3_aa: CASRPTGVRYEQYF

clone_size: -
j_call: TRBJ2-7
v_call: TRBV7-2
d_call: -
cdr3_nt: TGTGCCAGCAGCTCGACCACAGCGTCCTACGAGCAGTACTTC
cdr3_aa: CASSSTTASYEQYF

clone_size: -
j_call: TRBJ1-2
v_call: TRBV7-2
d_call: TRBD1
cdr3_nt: TGTGCCAGCCGAAGGGCAGGGGGCGTCGGCTACACCTTC
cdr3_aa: CASRRAGGVGYTF

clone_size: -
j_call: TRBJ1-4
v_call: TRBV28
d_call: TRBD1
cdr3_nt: TGTGCCAGCAGTTTAGGACAGGGGAAAGAAAAACTGTTTTTT
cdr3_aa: CASSLGQGKEKLFF

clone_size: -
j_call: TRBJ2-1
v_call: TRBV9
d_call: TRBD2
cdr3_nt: TGTGCCAGCAGCGGTAGCGGGAGTTTCTACAATGAGCAGTTCTTC
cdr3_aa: CASSGSGSFYNEQFF

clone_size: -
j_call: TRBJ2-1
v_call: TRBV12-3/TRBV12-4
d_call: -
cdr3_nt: TGTGCCAGCAGTCCAACAGAGAGCTCCTACAATGAGCAGTTCTTC
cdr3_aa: CASSPTESSYNEQFF

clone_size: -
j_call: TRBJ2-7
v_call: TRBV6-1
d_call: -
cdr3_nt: TGTGCCAGCAGTGAACTTCCAGGTATCGGCTACGAGCAGTACTTC
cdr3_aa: CASSELPGIGYEQYF

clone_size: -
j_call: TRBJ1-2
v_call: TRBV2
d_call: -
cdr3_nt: TGTGCCAGCAAGGGGGAGTATGGCTACACCTTC
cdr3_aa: CASKGEYGYTF

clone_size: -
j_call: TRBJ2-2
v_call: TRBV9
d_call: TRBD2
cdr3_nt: TGTGCCAGCACCCCTGCCGCTTCCGGGAGGACCGGGGAGCTGTTTTTT
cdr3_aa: CASTPAASGRTGELFF

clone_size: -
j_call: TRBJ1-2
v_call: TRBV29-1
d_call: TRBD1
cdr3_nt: TGCAGCGCCCCCGGGACAGCTAACTATGGCTACACCTTC
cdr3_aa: CSAPGTANYGYTF

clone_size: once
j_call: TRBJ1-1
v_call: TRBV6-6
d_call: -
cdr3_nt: TGTGCCAGCAGCGGGCAGGGATCCGCAGCTTTCTTT
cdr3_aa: CASSGQGSAAFF

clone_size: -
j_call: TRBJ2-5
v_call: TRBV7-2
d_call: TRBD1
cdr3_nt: TGTACCAGCAGCCCGGGACAGTTGAAAGAGACCCAGTACTTC
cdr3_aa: CTSSPGQLKETQYF

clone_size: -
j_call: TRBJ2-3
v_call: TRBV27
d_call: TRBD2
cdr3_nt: TGTGCCAGCAACCGAGCGGGAGTCTTTTCAGATACGCAGTATTTT
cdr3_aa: CASNRAGVFSDTQYF

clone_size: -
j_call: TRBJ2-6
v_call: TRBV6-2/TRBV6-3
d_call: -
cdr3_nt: TGTGCCAGCAGTTACGGTGGGAACTCTGGGGCCAACGTCCTGACTTTC
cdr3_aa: CASSYGGNSGANVLTF

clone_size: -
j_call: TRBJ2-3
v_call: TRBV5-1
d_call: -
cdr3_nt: TGCGCCAGCAGCTTGGAGGTCCTCGGCACAGATACGCAGTATTTT
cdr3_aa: CASSLEVLGTDTQYF

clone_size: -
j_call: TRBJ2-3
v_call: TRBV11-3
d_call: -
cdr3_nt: TGTGCCAGCAGCGCTGAGGTTCCCCCGCATACGCAGTATTTT
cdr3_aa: CASSAEVPPHTQYF

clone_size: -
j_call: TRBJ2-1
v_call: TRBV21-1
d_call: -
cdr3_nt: TGTGCCAGCAGCACTAAGGGACAGGGCGACAATGAGCAGTTCTTC
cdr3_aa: CASSTKGQGDNEQFF

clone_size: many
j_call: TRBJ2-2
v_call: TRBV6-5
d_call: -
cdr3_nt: TGTGCCAGCAGCTCCCAGGGGAGGGGCACCGGGGAGCTGTTTTTT
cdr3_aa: CASSSQGRGTGELFF

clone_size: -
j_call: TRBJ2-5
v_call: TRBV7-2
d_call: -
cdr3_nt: TGTGCCAGCAACAAGGGGGTTGAGTGGGAGACCCAGTACTTC
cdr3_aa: CASNKGVEWETQYF

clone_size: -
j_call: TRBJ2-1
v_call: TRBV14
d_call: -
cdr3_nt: TGTGCCAGCAGCCAAGACCCGACAGGCCCCTACTATGAGCAGTTCTTC
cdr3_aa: CASSQDPTGPYYEQFF

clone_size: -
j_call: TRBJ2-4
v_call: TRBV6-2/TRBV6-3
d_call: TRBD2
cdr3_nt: TGTGCCAGCAGTAAGGTACTAGCGGGATTTCAAAACATTCAGTACTTC
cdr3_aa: CASSKVLAGFQNIQYF

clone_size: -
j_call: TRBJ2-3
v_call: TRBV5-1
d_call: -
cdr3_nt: TGCGCCAGCAGCTTGGTTGGCTTAGGGGCCGGAACAGATACGCAGTATTTT
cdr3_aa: CASSLVGLGAGTDTQYF

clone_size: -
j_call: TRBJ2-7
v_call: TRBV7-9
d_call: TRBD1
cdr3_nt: TGTGCCAGCAGCGCTCGTCCCGGGACAGGGATCTACGAGCAGTACTTC
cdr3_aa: CASSARPGTGIYEQYF

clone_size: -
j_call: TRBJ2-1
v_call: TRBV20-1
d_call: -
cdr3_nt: TGCAGTGCTAGAGATTACCCTGAGCAGTTCTTC
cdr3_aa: CSARDYPEQFF

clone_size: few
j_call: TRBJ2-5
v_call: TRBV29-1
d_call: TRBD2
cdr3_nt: TGCAGCGTCAAGGCCTCTTGGGGGGGAGAGACCCAGTACTTC
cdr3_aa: CSVKASWGGETQYF

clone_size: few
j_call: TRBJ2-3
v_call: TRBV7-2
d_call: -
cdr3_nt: TGTGCCAGCAGAGGGTCGAGAAACACAGATACGCAGTATTTT
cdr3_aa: CASRGSRNTDTQYF

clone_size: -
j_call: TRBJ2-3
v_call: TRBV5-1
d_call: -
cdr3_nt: TGCGCCAGCAGCTTCTCAGGTGGGAATACGCAGTATTTT
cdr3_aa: CASSFSGGNTQYF

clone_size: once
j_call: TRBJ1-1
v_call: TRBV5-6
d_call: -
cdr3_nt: TGTGCCAGCACCAAACTATGGACGGAGAACACTGAAGCTTTCTTT
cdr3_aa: CASTKLWTENTEAFF

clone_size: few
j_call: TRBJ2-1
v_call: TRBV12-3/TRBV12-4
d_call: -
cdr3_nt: TGTGCCAGCAGTATACGGACCTTAGGGGACAATGAGCAGTTCTTC
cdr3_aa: CASSIRTLGDNEQFF

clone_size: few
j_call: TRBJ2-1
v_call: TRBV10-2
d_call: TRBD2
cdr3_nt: TGCGCCAGCAGTCAGTCTATGGCGGGAGGTTGGGAGCAGTTCTTC
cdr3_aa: CASSQSMAGGWEQFF

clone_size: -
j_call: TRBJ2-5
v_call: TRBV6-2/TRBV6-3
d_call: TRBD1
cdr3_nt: TGTGCCAGCAGTACGACAGGGGAACAGACCCAGTACTTC
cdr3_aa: CASSTTGEQTQYF

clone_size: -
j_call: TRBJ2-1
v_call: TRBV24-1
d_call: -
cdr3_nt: TGTGCCACCAGTGAGGGAACGGGACCCTACAATGAGCAGTTCTTC
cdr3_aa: CATSEGTGPYNEQFF

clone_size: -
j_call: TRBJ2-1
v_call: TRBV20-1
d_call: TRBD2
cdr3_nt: TGCAGTGCTAGAGACGCCGGGACTAGCGGGGGGATTAATGAGCAGTTCTTC
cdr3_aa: CSARDAGTSGGINEQFF

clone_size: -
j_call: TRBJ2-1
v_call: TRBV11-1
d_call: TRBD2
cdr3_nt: TGTGCCAGCAGCTTACGAGCGGGAGGGCTCTACAATGAGCAGTTCTTC
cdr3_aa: CASSLRAGGLYNEQFF

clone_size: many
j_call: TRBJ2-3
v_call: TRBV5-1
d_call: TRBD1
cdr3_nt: TGCGCCAGCAGCTTGGAGCAGGGGGCGGCAGATACGCAGTATTTT
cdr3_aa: CASSLEQGAADTQYF

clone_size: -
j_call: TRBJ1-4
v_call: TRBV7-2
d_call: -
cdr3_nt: TGTGCCAGCAGCCCAGAAGGGCTGAGTAATGAAAAACTGTTTTTT
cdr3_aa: CASSPEGLSNEKLFF

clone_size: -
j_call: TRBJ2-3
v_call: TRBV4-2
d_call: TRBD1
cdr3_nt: TGTGCCAGCAGCCAAGGGAGGGACAGGGTAGTAGATACGCAGTATTTT
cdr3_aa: CASSQGRDRVVDTQYF

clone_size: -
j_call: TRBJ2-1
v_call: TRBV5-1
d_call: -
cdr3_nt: TGCGCCAGCAGCAGGGCCGGGACATCCTACAATGAGCAGTTCTTC
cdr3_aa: CASSRAGTSYNEQFF

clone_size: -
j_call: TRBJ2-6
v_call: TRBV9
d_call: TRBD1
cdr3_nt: TGTGCCAGCAGCCCCGGACAGGTCAGAGAGGGGGCCAACGTCCTGACTTTC
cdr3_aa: CASSPGQVREGANVLTF

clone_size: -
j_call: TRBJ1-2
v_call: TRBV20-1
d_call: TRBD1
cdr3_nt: TGCAGTGCTAGCCGGGACAGGGGTATCAATGGCTACACCTTC
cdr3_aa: CSASRDRGINGYTF

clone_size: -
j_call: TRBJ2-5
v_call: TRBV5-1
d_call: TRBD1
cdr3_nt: TGCGCCAGCAGCCCAGCCGGGACAGGGGGCTACAATGAGCAGTACTTC
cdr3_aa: CASSPAGTGGYNEQYF